The clone carrying this T cell receptor beta chain appeared a single time. This record comes from a study of blood T cell repertoires in COVID-19. Turning to the study itself: Acute and convalescent COVID-19 specimens originated in the United States, Italy and Spain.

Method: immunoSEQ multiplex PCR; TCRdb's copy keeps in-frame clones and lacks some. The table shows about 58,000 clones, with 88% occurring only once. The CDR3 loop spans 15 amino acids. Trimming took 3 bases from V and 5 from J; bases not matched to a gene: 5. Per germline, CDR1 MNHEY and CDR2 SMNVEV (reference sequence). Specimen: peripheral blood. The chain combines TRBV27 with TRBJ2-2; 8 nucleotides match TRBD2. The clonotype was recovered from a woman in her 70s with active COVID-19. The CDR3 region has the DNA TGTGCCAGCAGTTTGGGCAGCGGGAGTACCGGGGAGCTGTTTTTT. This codes for CASSLGSGSTGELFF.